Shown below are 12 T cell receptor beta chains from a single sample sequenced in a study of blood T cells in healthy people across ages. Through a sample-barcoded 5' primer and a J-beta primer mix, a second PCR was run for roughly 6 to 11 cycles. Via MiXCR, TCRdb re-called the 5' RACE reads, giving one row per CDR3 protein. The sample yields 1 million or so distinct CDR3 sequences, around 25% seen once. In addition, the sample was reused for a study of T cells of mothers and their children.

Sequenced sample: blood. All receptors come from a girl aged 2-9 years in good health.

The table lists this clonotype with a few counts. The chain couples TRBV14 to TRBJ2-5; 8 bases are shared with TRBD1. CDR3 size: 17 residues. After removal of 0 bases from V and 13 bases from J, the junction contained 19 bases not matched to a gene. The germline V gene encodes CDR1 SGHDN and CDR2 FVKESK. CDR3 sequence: CASSQDRALPSRGQAYF. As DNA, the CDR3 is TGTGCCAGCAGCCAAGATCGCGCCCTACCCTCCCGGGGACAGGCGTACTTC.

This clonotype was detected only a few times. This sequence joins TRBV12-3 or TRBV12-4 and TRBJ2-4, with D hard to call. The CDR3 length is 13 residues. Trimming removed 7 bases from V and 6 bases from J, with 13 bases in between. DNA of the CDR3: TGTGCCAGCATCCGTAACCCTGGAAACATTCAGTACTTC. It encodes CASIRNPGNIQYF.

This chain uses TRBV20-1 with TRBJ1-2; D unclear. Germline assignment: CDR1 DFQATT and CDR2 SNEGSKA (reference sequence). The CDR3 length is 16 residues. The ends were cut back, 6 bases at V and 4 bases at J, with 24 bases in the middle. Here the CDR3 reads CSASLESAPGLYGYTF. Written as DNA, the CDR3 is TGCAGTGCCAGCTTGGAAAGTGCTCCGGGCCTCTATGGCTACACCTTC.

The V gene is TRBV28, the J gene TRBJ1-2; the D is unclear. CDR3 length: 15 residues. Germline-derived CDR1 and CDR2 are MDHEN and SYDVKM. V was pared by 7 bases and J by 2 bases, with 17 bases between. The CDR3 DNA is TGTGCCAGCAAGCAACCGGGCCTCAAAAACTATGGCTACACCTTC. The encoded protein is CASKQPGLKNYGYTF.

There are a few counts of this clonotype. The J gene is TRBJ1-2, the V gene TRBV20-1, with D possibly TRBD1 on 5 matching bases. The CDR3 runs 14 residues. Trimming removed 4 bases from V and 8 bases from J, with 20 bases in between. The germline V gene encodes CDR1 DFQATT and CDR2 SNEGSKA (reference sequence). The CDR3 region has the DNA TGCAGTGCTACCAATCGGGTCAGGGCCCGCGGCTACACCTTC. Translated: CSATNRVRARGYTF.

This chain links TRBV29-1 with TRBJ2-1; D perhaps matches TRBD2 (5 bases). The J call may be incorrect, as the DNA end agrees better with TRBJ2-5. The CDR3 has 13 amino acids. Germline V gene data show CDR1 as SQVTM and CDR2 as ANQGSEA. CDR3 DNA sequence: TGCAGCGTTGATATTGACGGCGGGGAGACCCAGTACTTC. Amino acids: CSVDIDGGETQYF.

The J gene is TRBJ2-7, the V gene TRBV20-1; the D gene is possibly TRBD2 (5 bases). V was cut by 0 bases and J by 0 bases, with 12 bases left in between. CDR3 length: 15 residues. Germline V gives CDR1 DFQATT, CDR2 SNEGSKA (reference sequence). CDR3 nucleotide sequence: TGCAGTGCTAGAGACATAAGCGGCCCCTCCTACGAGCAGTACTTC. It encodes CSARDISGPSYEQYF.

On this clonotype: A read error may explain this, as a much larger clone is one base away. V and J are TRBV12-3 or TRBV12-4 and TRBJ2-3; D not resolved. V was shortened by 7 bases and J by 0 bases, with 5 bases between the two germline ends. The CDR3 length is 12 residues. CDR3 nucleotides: TGTGCCAGCATCTGGAGCACAGATACGCAGTATTTT. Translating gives CASIWSTDTQYF.

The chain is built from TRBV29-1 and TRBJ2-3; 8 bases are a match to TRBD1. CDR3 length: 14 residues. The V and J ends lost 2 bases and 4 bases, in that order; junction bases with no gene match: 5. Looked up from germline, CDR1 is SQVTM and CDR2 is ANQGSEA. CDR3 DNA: TGCAGCGTTGAAACAGGGGGAATGGCAGATACGCAGTATTTT. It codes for CSVETGGMADTQYF.

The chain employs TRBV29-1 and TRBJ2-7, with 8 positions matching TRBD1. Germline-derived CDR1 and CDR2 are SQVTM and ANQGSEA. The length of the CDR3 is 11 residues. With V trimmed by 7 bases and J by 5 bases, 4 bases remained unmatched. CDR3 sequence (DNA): TGCAGCGCCACGACAGGGGACGAGCAGTACTTC. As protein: CSATTGDEQYF.

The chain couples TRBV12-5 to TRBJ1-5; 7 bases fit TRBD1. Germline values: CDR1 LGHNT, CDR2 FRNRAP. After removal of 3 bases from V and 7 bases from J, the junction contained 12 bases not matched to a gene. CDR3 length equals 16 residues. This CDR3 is CASGLGRGGAEQPQHF. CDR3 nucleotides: TGTGCTAGTGGTTTAGGACGAGGGGGCGCCGAACAGCCCCAGCATTTT.

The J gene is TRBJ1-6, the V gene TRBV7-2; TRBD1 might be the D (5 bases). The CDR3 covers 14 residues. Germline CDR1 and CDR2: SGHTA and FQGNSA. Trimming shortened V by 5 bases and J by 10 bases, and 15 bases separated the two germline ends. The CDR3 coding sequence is TGTGCCAGCAGCCCTGGCAGGGTTAGCTCACCCCTCCACTTT. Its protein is CASSPGRVSSPLHF.